This T cell receptor beta chain was retrieved from a study of shared clonotypes between healthy human individuals. About the study: There were three CD4 naive, three CD4 memory, two CD8 naive and one CD8 memory plates per donor.

Healthy and HIV-negative, the adult donors had no recent acute infections or vaccinations. CDR3 length equals 13 residues. Germline-derived CDR1 and CDR2 are KGHSH and LQKENI. V lost 3 bases, J lost 3 bases, and 8 bases lay in between. The study ran the assay at deep level. The material for each subset, its genomic DNA, was split evenly across several immunoSEQ plates. Sequencing used immunoSEQ multiplex PCR; TCRdb keeps in-frame clones, though not all of them. Of about 610,000 clones listed, 97% are singletons. Remarks on this clone: Other DNA variants within this sample encode the same CDR3.

This receptor was identified in a young woman in good health. The chain recombines TRBV18 with TRBJ2-5; D gene ambiguous. The sequenced material came from naive CD4+ T cells sorted from blood. Sample subset: CD45RA+ positively selected. CDR3 sequence (DNA): TGTGCCAGCTCACCGGGGTTGGAAGAGACCCAGTACTTC. It specifies CASSPGLEETQYF.